These 15 T cell receptor beta chains came from one sample sequenced in a study of Graves' ophthalmopathy and Graves' hyperthyroidism. From RNA, the CDR3 regions of TCR beta chains were amplified and sequenced. The workflow started with a first-round RT-PCR run with HTBI primers and then moved on to a second-round multiplex PCR. TCRdb ran MiXCR on the multiplex PCR reads and lists one entry per CDR3 protein. The repertoire holds some 350,000 distinct CDR3 sequences, with approximately 18% as singletons. The sample comprised peripheral blood. These receptors were taken from an adult woman with stable Graves' hyperthyroidism.

The J gene is TRBJ2-7, the V gene TRBV11-2; TRBD2 matches at 13 bases. The V gene end was trimmed by 4 bases and the J gene end by 4 bases; junction bases not matched to a gene: 7. In germline, CDR1 is SGHAT, CDR2 FQNNGV. The CDR3 length is 16 residues. In DNA form, the CDR3 reads TGTGCCAGCAGCTCCTGGACTAGCGGGAGCGTATACGAGCAGTACTTC. Amino acids: CASSSWTSGSVYEQYF. Full variable domain (rest looked up from reference TRBV11-2 and TRBJ2-7): EAGVAQSPRYKIIEKRQSVAFWCNPISGHATLYWYQQILGQGPKLLIQFQNNGVVDDSQLPKDRFSAERLKGVDSTLKIQPAKLEDSAVYLCASSSWTSGSVYEQYFGPGTRLTVT.

The sample holds many counts of this clonotype. The chain combines TRBV7-8 with TRBJ2-2, with a weak D call TRBD2 (7 bases). V was trimmed by 7 bases and J by 4 bases, leaving 19 bases between them. The V gene's germline CDR1 is SGHVS and CDR2 FQNEAQ. The CDR3 has 16 amino acids. CDR3 sequence: CASNPVGGPSTGELFF. The CDR3 DNA sequence: TGTGCCAGCAACCCCGTCGGGGGGCCGAGCACCGGGGAGCTGTTTTTT.

This clonotype was observed at least ten times. The rearrangement uses TRBV4-1 and TRBJ2-7; 8 bases align to TRBD1. The J segment lost 4 bases and the V segment lost 3 bases, leaving 14 bases of the junction unmatched. The CDR3 contains 17 residues. Per germline, CDR1 MGHRA and CDR2 YSYEKL. The chain's CDR3 is CASSQFTGGDSSYEQYF. CDR3 nucleotides: TGCGCCAGCAGCCAGTTCACAGGGGGAGACAGCAGTTACGAGCAGTACTTC.

This clonotype was detected a few times. V gene TRBV20-1 combines with J gene TRBJ2-1, with D uncertain. CDR1 is DFQATT and CDR2 is SNEGSKA in the germline V gene (reference sequence). The ends were cut back, 1 base at V and 10 bases at J, with 20 bases in the middle. The CDR3 has 15 residues. CDR3 nucleotides: TGCAGTGCTAGAGGTTTGGGATCACGCACGGTAGAGCAGTTCTTC. Amino acids: CSARGLGSRTVEQFF.

This clonotype was detected only a few times. J is TRBJ2-2 and V is TRBV6-5, with a possible D match to TRBD2 (5 bases). The CDR3 is made up of 15 amino acids. Germline CDR1 is MNHEY and CDR2 is SVGAGI. V lost 7 bases and J 0 bases, leaving 12 bases between the germline ends. The CDR3 DNA reads as TGTGCCAGCAAGAGGGTGACCGCGAACACCGGGGAGCTGTTTTTT. Protein: CASKRVTANTGELFF.

This clonotype appeared many times. This rearrangement joins TRBV12-3 or TRBV12-4 to TRBJ2-7; D is possibly TRBD1 (7 bases). The V end lost 6 bases, the J end lost 5 bases, and 20 bases lay between the germline ends. The CDR3 loop spans 15 amino acids. The chain's CDR3 is CASSLVQGGRNEQYF. As DNA, the CDR3 is TGTGCCAGCAGCCTAGTTCAGGGGGGTCGCAACGAGCAGTACTTC.

J is TRBJ2-5 and V is TRBV12-3 or TRBV12-4; possibly TRBD1 for D (6 bases). This CDR3 is 14 amino acids long. Trimming stripped 5 bases from V and 5 bases from J, with 15 bases between. The CDR3 region has the DNA TGTGCCAGCAGTCCAGACAGGCCCGTGGAGACCCAGTACTTC. Amino acids: CASSPDRPVETQYF.

This clonotype was recorded a few times. The junction shows a germline mismatch at one end, possibly a read error. The chain couples TRBV20-1 to TRBJ2-1; a weak D match, TRBD2 (6 bases). Germline V lookup: CDR1 DFQATT, CDR2 SNEGSKA (reference sequence). The CDR3 covers 14 residues. For the CDR3, the DNA is TGCAGTGCCCCGTCGTTCGGACTACACAATGAGAAGTTCTTC. This translates into CSAPSFGLHNEKFF.

A few counts support this clonotype. The chain carries TRBV5-1 and TRBJ1-1; TRBD1 is a possible D gene (6 bases). This CDR3 comprises 17 residues. V shed 0 bases and J shed 3 bases, with 18 bases lying between them. CDR1 and CDR2 (germline): SGHRS, YFSETQ. The chain's CDR3 is CASSLAAGVNLDTEAFF. The CDR3 DNA reads TGCGCCAGCAGCTTGGCCGCAGGGGTGAATCTAGACACTGAAGCTTTCTTT. The whole variable domain, filled in from reference TRBV5-1 and TRBJ1-1, reads KAGVTQTPRYLIKTRGQQVTLSCSPISGHRSVSWYQQTPGQGLQFLFEYFSETQRNKGNFPGRFSGRQFSNSRSEMNVSTLELGDSALYLCASSLAAGVNLDTEAFFGQGTRLTVV.

This clonotype was detected ten times or more. This chain joins TRBV5-1 and TRBJ2-7, with D hard to call. This CDR3 is built from 11 residues. V lost 4 bases and J lost 8, with 10 bases in between. The germline gives CDR1 SGHRS, CDR2 YFSETQ. CDR3 region: CASSDQGKQYF. CDR3 DNA sequence: TGCGCCAGCAGCGATCAAGGGAAGCAGTACTTC.

This clonotype was observed many times. This chain links TRBV7-2 with TRBJ2-7; D is ambiguous. CDR1 is SGHTA and CDR2 is FQGNSA in the germline V gene. V was trimmed by 3 bases and J by 6 bases, leaving 6 bases between them. There are 11 residues in the CDR3. The CDR3: CASSFYSEQYF. The CDR3 DNA sequence: TGTGCCAGCAGCTTTTATAGCGAGCAGTACTTC. The full variable domain, completed using reference TRBV7-2 and TRBJ2-7, is GAGVSQSPSNKVTEKGKDVELRCDPISGHTALYWYRQSLGQGLEFLIYFQGNSAPDKSGLPSDRFSAERTGGSVSTLTIQRTQQEDSAVYLCASSFYSEQYFGPGTRLTVT.

In regard to this clonotype: With a much larger clone just one base away, this may be a read error. Lacking the conserved final phenylalanine or tryptophan, this CDR3 likely reflects a read error. The chain combines TRBV7-6 with TRBJ2-5, with 9 bases identical to TRBD1. CDR1 is SGHVS and CDR2 is FNYEAQ in the germline V gene. The CDR3 is 15 amino acids. V lost 4 bases and J lost 5; bases outside the gene matches: 8. CDR3 coding DNA: TGTGCCAGCAGCTCCCGGGACAGGGTATGGGAGACCCAGTACCTC. Protein product: CASSSRDRVWETQYL.

There are a few counts of this clonotype. This sequence may be a read error, since a much larger clone differs from it by one base. The chain joins TRBV11-2 to TRBJ2-2; D may be TRBD2 (5 bases). The CDR3 extends over 12 amino acids. In germline, CDR1 is SGHAT, CDR2 FQNNGV. The CDR3 DNA reads TGTGCCAGCAGTAGACATCCCGGGGAGCTGTGTTTT. Encoded protein: CASSRHPGELCF.

The sample holds many counts of this clonotype. As DNA, the CDR3 is TGTGCTAGTGGGGTGGCCGGGGAGCTGTTTTTT. It yields the protein CASGVAGELFF. The J gene is TRBJ2-2, the V gene TRBV12-5; D is undetermined. Trimming left V 6 bases short and J 6 bases short, with 5 bases between. Germline V gene data show CDR1 as LGHNT and CDR2 as FRNRAP. This CDR3 comprises 11 residues.

This clonotype was found many times. The rearrangement links TRBV28 to TRBJ1-6; D uncertain. Germline V lookup: CDR1 MDHEN, CDR2 SYDVKM. The CDR3 is made up of 16 amino acids. Between the trimmed V and J ends, which lost 2 bases and 4 bases, there was a span of 12 bases. The CDR3, as DNA: TGTGCCAGCAGTTTAGTCCGGGAATCGTATAATTCACCCCTCCACTTT. Its translation: CASSLVRESYNSPLHF.